One and the same sample provided the 27 T cell receptor beta chains below, sequenced in a study of T-cell reconstitution after alpha-beta-depleted transplantation in children. Preparation of the TCRbeta library involved a method that used unique molecular identifiers. TCRdb redid the calling of the PCR reads with MiXCR, one entry per CDR3 protein. The sample comprises some 640,000 distinct CDR3 sequences, roughly 15% of which are singletons, and 0.9% to 1.2% rests with the top ten. Source: PBMCs from the stem cell graft donor, taken from the stem cell graft. The origin of the receptors is a human donor who donated a stem cell graft to a child with acute myeloid leukemia.

This clonotype turned up a few times. V usage is TRBV20-1 and J usage is TRBJ1-2, with D possibly TRBD1 on 5 matching bases. This CDR3 region has 15 residues. Trimming took 5 bases from V and 5 from J, leaving 21 bases between them. Germline V gene lookup returns CDR1 DFQATT and CDR2 SNEGSKA (reference sequence). The chain's CDR3 is CSALVATGTLYGYTF. The CDR3 DNA follows: TGCAGTGCTCTAGTAGCCACCGGGACGCTGTATGGCTACACCTTC.

This clonotype was recorded many times. This sequence joins TRBV6-5 and TRBJ2-7; D may be TRBD1 (5 bases). The V end lost 2 bases, the J end lost 7 bases, and 15 bases lay between the germline ends. The CDR3 spans 14 residues. Germline loops: CDR1 MNHEY, CDR2 SVGAGI. CDR3 amino acids: CASSYAQGGREQYF. CDR3 nucleotides: TGTGCCAGCAGTTACGCCCAGGGCGGCAGGGAGCAGTACTTC.

The chain uses TRBV5-1 and TRBJ2-2, with TRBD1 matching over 9 bases. Germline-derived CDR1 and CDR2 are SGHRS and YFSETQ. Trimming cost V 2 bases and J 3 bases; bases outside gene matches: 5. This CDR3 region has 16 residues. CDR3 protein: CASSFTGGADTGELFF. The CDR3 DNA is TGCGCCAGCAGCTTTACAGGGGGCGCAGACACCGGGGAGCTGTTTTTT. The full variable domain, rest sourced from reference TRBV5-1 and TRBJ2-2, is KAGVTQTPRYLIKTRGQQVTLSCSPISGHRSVSWYQQTPGQGLQFLFEYFSETQRNKGNFPGRFSGRQFSNSRSEMNVSTLELGDSALYLCASSFTGGADTGELFFGEGSRLTVL.

There are many counts of this clonotype. The chain is built from TRBV20-1 and TRBJ2-1; 10 positions agree with TRBD2. CDR3 length equals 15 residues. After removal of 0 bases from V and 6 bases from J, the junction contained 5 bases not matched to a gene. Germline V lookup: CDR1 DFQATT, CDR2 SNEGSKA (reference sequence). The CDR3 coding sequence is TGCAGTGCTAGAGATTGGAGCGGGGGGGGCAATGAGCAGTTCTTC. It yields the protein CSARDWSGGGNEQFF.

This clonotype was seen ten or more times. The chain couples TRBV29-1 to TRBJ2-5, with unresolved D. Trimming stripped 7 bases from V and 0 bases from J, with 6 bases between. CDR3 length: 11 amino acids. Germline CDR1 SQVTM, CDR2 ANQGSEA. CDR3 bases: TGCAGCGCTAACAACCAAGAGACCCAGTACTTC. Amino acid sequence: CSANNQETQYF.

The chain carries TRBV27 and TRBJ2-1; D is undetermined. Germline V gene lookup returns CDR1 MNHEY and CDR2 SMNVEV (reference sequence). CDR3 length: 11 amino acids. V dropped 5 bases and J dropped 6 bases, with 5 bases sitting between them. Written as DNA, the CDR3 is TGTGCCAGCAGTACACTCAATGAGCAGTTCTTC. This encodes CASSTLNEQFF.

This sequence joins TRBV5-4 and TRBJ2-2, with 9 bases matching TRBD1. The CDR3 length is 15 residues. J gave up 5 bases and V 2 bases, and 4 bases lay outside the gene matches. Germline V CDR1 and CDR2: SGHNT, YYREEE (reference sequence). CDR3 amino acids: CASSFGTGQTGELFF. The CDR3 nucleotides read TGTGCCAGCAGCTTCGGGACAGGGCAAACCGGGGAGCTGTTTTTT. The full variable domain, rest sourced from reference TRBV5-4 and TRBJ2-2, is ETGVTQSPTHLIKTRGQQVTLRCSSQSGHNTVSWYQQALGQGPQFIFQYYREEENGRGNFPPRFSGLQFPNYSSELNVNALELDDSALYLCASSFGTGQTGELFFGEGSRLTVL.

The sample holds a few counts of this clonotype. The chain recombines TRBV7-2 with TRBJ1-2; TRBD1 might be the D (6 bases). Germline V gene data show CDR1 as SGHTA and CDR2 as FQGNSA. The CDR3 extends over 14 amino acids. V was clipped by 7 bases and J by 2 bases, with 14 bases between them. The CDR3, as DNA: TGTGCCAGCACCTTGGACAGCTTAAACTATGGCTACACCTTC. Translated, it gives CASTLDSLNYGYTF.

In DNA form, the CDR3 reads TGTGCCAGCATGGGGGGGGCCTACGAGCAGTACTTC. Translating gives CASMGGAYEQYF. The chain combines TRBV25-1 with TRBJ2-7, with 7 bases matching TRBD2. Germline-derived CDR1 and CDR2 are MGHDK and SYGVNS. Trimming at V came to 7 bases and at J to 2 bases, leaving 2 bases not matched to a gene. This CDR3 comprises 12 residues.

This clonotype has at least ten counts. The rearrangement links TRBV7-2 to TRBJ2-3; D is possibly TRBD1 (5 bases). CDR1 is SGHTA and CDR2 is FQGNSA in the germline V gene. The length of the CDR3 is 15 residues. Trimming left V 6 bases short and J 6 bases short, with 19 bases between. The CDR3 nucleotides are TGTGCCAGCAGTCCATGGACATTCCCACGTGATACGCAGTATTTT. Protein sequence: CASSPWTFPRDTQYF.

The V call is TRBV6-5, the J call TRBJ2-5; 7 bases fit TRBD1. From germline, CDR1 is MNHEY and CDR2 SVGAGI. V lost 2 bases and J lost 6; bases outside the gene matches: 6. The CDR3 sequence is 14 residues long. CDR3 DNA sequence: TGTGCCAGCAGTTACGGGACAGCCATGAAGACCCAGTACTTC. Protein: CASSYGTAMKTQYF.

This clonotype was recorded at least ten times. V and J are TRBV12-3 or TRBV12-4 and TRBJ1-1, with D tentatively TRBD1 (6 bases). The CDR3 runs 15 residues. Deletions cut 5 bases from V and 4 bases from J, with 17 bases between. This CDR3 is CASSQRQALSTEAFF. CDR3 in DNA: TGTGCCAGCAGTCAGCGACAGGCGTTGAGCACTGAAGCTTTCTTT.

Ten or more counts support this clonotype. This rearrangement joins TRBV29-1 to TRBJ1-2; TRBD1 matches 9 bases. There are 14 residues in the CDR3. V lost 8 bases to trimming and J lost 2 bases; unmatched junction nucleotides: 9. From germline, CDR1 is SQVTM and CDR2 ANQGSEA. The CDR3 loop reads CSLGPGQGNYGYTF. The CDR3 bases are TGCAGCCTCGGACCGGGACAGGGAAACTATGGCTACACCTTC.

This clonotype was seen more than once but under ten times. This chain joins TRBV7-9 and TRBJ2-3, with D possibly matching TRBD1 (6 bases). Germline loops: CDR1 SEHNR, CDR2 FQNEAQ (reference sequence). Trimming took 4 bases from V and 8 from J, leaving 10 bases between them. The CDR3 runs 12 residues. The CDR3 sequence: CASSSAQGTQYF. The CDR3 nucleotides read TGTGCCAGCAGCTCCGCACAGGGTACGCAGTATTTT.

This clonotype showed up just a few times. This sequence joins TRBV28 and TRBJ1-5; D ambiguous. There are 11 residues in the CDR3. The V and J ends lost 4 bases and 9 bases respectively, with 7 bases between them. Germline V gene lookup returns CDR1 MDHEN and CDR2 SYDVKM. The CDR3 DNA is TGTGCCAGCAGTTCCCCCATGCCCCAGCATTTT. It translates to CASSSPMPQHF.

The CDR3 sequence: CATSRTGAPADTQYF. CDR3 DNA sequence: TGTGCCACCAGTCGGACAGGGGCTCCCGCAGATACGCAGTATTTT. The genes are TRBV24-1 and TRBJ2-3; 9 nucleotides align to TRBD1. The V and J ends lost 6 bases and 4 bases, in that order; junction bases with no gene match: 7. This CDR3 contains 15 residues. From germline, CDR1 is KGHDR and CDR2 SFDVKD.

This clonotype was observed many times. This rearrangement joins TRBV20-1 to TRBJ2-3; weak D call: TRBD1 (6 bases). The CDR3 extends over 11 amino acids. From germline, CDR1 is DFQATT and CDR2 SNEGSKA (reference sequence). The ends were cut back, 6 bases at V and 4 bases at J, with 8 bases in the middle. The DNA of the CDR3 is TGCAGTGCCGAGGGGGCAGATACGCAGTATTTT. It codes for CSAEGADTQYF.

This clonotype was detected ten times or more. This chain links TRBV20-1 with TRBJ1-1; possible D gene TRBD1, 5 bases. From germline, CDR1 is DFQATT and CDR2 SNEGSKA (reference sequence). V lost 7 bases and J 1 base, leaving 19 bases between the germline ends. The CDR3 contains 15 residues. CDR3 bases: TGCAGTGTTTTCAGGGCTCCAGGACGGAACACTGAAGCTTTCTTT. This sequence encodes CSVFRAPGRNTEAFF.

A word on this clonotype: A much larger clone differs from this one at a single base, so this may be a read error. The chain employs TRBV7-9 and TRBJ2-5, with 8 bases identical to TRBD2. The trim removed 5 bases at V and 7 bases at J, leaving 9 bases unmatched. The length of the CDR3 is 14 residues. Germline CDR1 reads SEHNR; CDR2 reads FQNEAQ (reference sequence). The chain's CDR3 is CASSPRTSSATQYF. In DNA, the CDR3 is TGTGCCAGCAGCCCAAGGACTAGCTCGGCGACCCAGTACTTC.

This clonotype was detected many times. The V and J genes are TRBV6-1 and TRBJ1-2, with 7 nucleotides matching TRBD1. The germline V gene has CDR1 MNHNS and CDR2 SASEGT. The CDR3 contains 14 residues. V trimming: 6 bases; J trimming: 2 bases; junction bases outside the gene matches: 6. DNA of the CDR3: TGTGCCAGCAGGCGACAGGGTCGGAACTATGGCTACACCTTC. Its translation is CASRRQGRNYGYTF.

The chain combines TRBV29-1 with TRBJ2-5; the D gene is possibly TRBD1 (8 bases). CDR1 and CDR2 (germline): SQVTM, ANQGSEA. The CDR3 runs to 15 residues. The V gene lost 5 bases and the J gene lost 2 bases, with 18 bases spanning the gap. Written as DNA, the CDR3 is TGCAGCGTTTGGGGAGGGGACAGGAGGCAAGAGACCCAGTACTTC. Its protein product is CSVWGGDRRQETQYF. Full variable domain (outside the CDR3, taken from reference TRBV29-1 and TRBJ2-5): SAVISQKPSRDICQRGTSLTIQCQVDSQVTMMFWYRQQPGQSLTLIATANQGSEATYESGFVIDKFPISRPNLTFSTLTVSNMSPEDSSIYLCSVWGGDRRQETQYFGPGTRLLVL.

This clonotype has a handful of counts. The genes are TRBV7-2 and TRBJ2-5; D may match TRBD1 or TRBD2 (5 bases each). The V and J ends lost 6 bases and 2 bases respectively, with 10 bases between them. CDR3 length equals 13 residues. Germline lookup yields CDR1 SGHTA and CDR2 FQGNSA. The DNA for the CDR3 is TGTGCCAGCAGTGTCGGGGCGCAAGAGACCCAGTACTTC. This gives the protein CASSVGAQETQYF. The full variable domain, in which reference TRBV7-2 and TRBJ2-5 provide the parts outside the CDR3, is GAGVSQSPSNKVTEKGKDVELRCDPISGHTALYWYRQSLGQGLEFLIYFQGNSAPDKSGLPSDRFSAERTGGSVSTLTIQRTQQEDSAVYLCASSVGAQETQYFGPGTRLLVL.

The sample holds many counts of this clonotype. The chain recombines TRBV5-5 with TRBJ2-7; 7 nucleotides line up with TRBD1. The CDR3 is 13 residues long. Looked up from germline, CDR1 is SGHKS and CDR2 is YYEKEE (reference sequence). With V trimmed by 2 bases and J by 3 bases, 2 bases remained unmatched. CDR3 sequence: CASSFTGVYEQYF. The CDR3 DNA follows: TGTGCCAGCAGCTTTACAGGGGTCTACGAGCAGTACTTC.

This chain joins TRBV13 and TRBJ1-2, with a tentative D call TRBD1 (5 bases). The germline V and J ends were trimmed by 5 bases and 7 bases, with 17 bases remaining between them. In germline, CDR1 is PRHDT, CDR2 FYEKMQ (reference sequence). The CDR3 runs to 14 residues. CDR3: CASSTRAGRGGYTF. CDR3 nucleotides: TGTGCCAGCAGCACCCGAGCAGGGCGGGGTGGCTACACCTTC.

The chain links TRBV7-3 to TRBJ2-1; D not certain. The CDR3 is made up of 18 amino acids. Between the trimmed V and J ends, which lost 5 bases and 0 bases, there was a span of 20 bases. Germline CDR1 reads SGHTA; CDR2 reads FQGTGA. DNA for the CDR3: TGTGCCAGCAGCCCCCCAATGACGGGCCCTAGCTCCTACAATGAGCAGTTCTTC. It translates to CASSPPMTGPSSYNEQFF.

The gene calls are TRBV7-2 and TRBJ1-1, with D hard to call. Germline lookup yields CDR1 SGHTA and CDR2 FQGNSA. CDR3 size: 14 residues. V was cut by 1 base and J by 1 base, with 7 bases left in between. This CDR3 is CASSLVPPNTEAFF. CDR3 nucleotide sequence: TGTGCCAGCAGCTTAGTGCCCCCGAACACTGAAGCTTTCTTT.

The V call is TRBV12-3 or TRBV12-4, the J call TRBJ1-5, with TRBD1 matching over 7 bases. The CDR3 runs to 16 residues. Germline trimming cut 4 bases from V and 0 bases from J; bases unmatched to any gene: 6. CDR3 in amino acids: CASSSGDSYSNQPQHF. The CDR3 bases are TGTGCCAGCAGTTCCGGGGACAGTTATAGCAATCAGCCCCAGCATTTT.